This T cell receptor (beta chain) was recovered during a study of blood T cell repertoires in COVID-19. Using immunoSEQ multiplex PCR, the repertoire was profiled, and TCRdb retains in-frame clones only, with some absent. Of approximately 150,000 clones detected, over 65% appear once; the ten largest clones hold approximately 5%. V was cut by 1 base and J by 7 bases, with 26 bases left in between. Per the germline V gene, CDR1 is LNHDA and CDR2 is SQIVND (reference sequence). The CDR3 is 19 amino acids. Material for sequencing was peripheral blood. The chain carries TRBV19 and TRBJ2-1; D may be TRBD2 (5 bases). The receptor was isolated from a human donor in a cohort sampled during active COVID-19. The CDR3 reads CASSIVMDFSIFRPNEQFF. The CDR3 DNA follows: TGTGCCAGTAGTATAGTTATGGACTTTTCTATCTTCCGCCCAAATGAGCAGTTCTTC.